This passage covers 13 T cell receptor beta chains from one sample sequenced in a study of CD8+CD57+ T cells in acquired aplastic anemia. Both TCR beta VDJ combination and CDR3 sequence profiling were carried out. Genomic DNA was the template for this profiling. TCRdb analysed the reads with MiXCR anew, one entry per CDR3 protein. The sample shows fewer than 200,000 distinct CDR3 sequences, 55% to 75% of them seen only once. Sequencing was performed on sorted CD4+, CD8+, or CD8+CD57+ T cells (not recorded which) from PBMCs. The receptors derive from a human donor in good health.

The V call is TRBV19, the J call TRBJ1-5; 9 nucleotides line up with TRBD1. Losses at the gene ends were 5 bases for V and 5 bases for J; bases not matched to a gene: 1. From germline, CDR1 is LNHDA and CDR2 SQIVND (reference sequence). The CDR3 length is 13 residues. CDR3 DNA: TGTGCCAGTAGTGGGACAGGGTATCAGCCCCAGCATTTT. It translates to CASSGTGYQPQHF.

A remark on this clonotype: At one end the junction does not follow the germline gene, possibly because of a read error. The chain links TRBV5-6 to TRBJ2-7, with D tentatively TRBD2 (6 bases). The CDR3 totals 12 residues. The germline V gene encodes CDR1 SGHDT and CDR2 YYEEEE. CDR3 in DNA: TGTGCCAGAAGCTTGGAGGGCAGGGCCTATTTCTTC. This sequence encodes CARSLEGRAYFF.

The chain employs TRBV5-1 and TRBJ1-1; D perhaps matches TRBD1 (6 bases). CDR1 is SGHRS, CDR2 YFSETQ, per germline. Trimming took off 4 bases at V and 1 base at J, with 11 bases between the two ends. CDR3 length equals 14 residues. CDR3 nucleotide sequence: TGCGCCAGCAGCAATGGACAGCCGAACACTGAAGCTTTCTTT. Its protein product is CASSNGQPNTEAFF.

Remarks on this clonotype: The germline gene is not matched at one end of the junction; a read error may be the cause. J is TRBJ1-4 and V is TRBV25-1; D perhaps matches TRBD1 (6 bases). Germline V gene data show CDR1 as MGHDK and CDR2 as SYGVNS. The CDR3 has 17 amino acids. CDR3 region: CASSEILTGSPNEKLLF. In nucleotides, the CDR3 is TGTGCCAGCAGTGAAATTCTAACAGGGAGTCCTAATGAAAAACTGTTGTTC.

The gene calls are TRBV5-1 and TRBJ2-7; TRBD2 matches 8 bases. Germline V CDR1 and CDR2: SGHRS, YFSETQ. The CDR3 extends over 15 amino acids. V dropped 3 bases and J dropped 4; count of bases not matched to a gene: 9. Here the CDR3 reads CASSSSGSRIYEQYF. CDR3 sequence (DNA): TGCGCCAGCAGCTCCAGCGGGAGTAGGATTTACGAGCAGTACTTC.

The chain links TRBV19 to TRBJ2-3, with 8 bases that match TRBD2. The CDR3 loop spans 17 amino acids. V lost 8 bases, J lost 4 bases, and 17 bases stayed unmatched. In germline, CDR1 is LNHDA, CDR2 SQIVND (reference sequence). The CDR3 is CASSLTASGGQADTQYF. The CDR3 coding sequence is TGTGCCAGTTCCCTAACTGCCTCGGGGGGGCAAGCAGATACGCAGTATTTT.

This clonotype was detected ten times or more. This sequence joins TRBV19 and TRBJ2-3; 15 bases line up with TRBD2. In germline, CDR1 is LNHDA, CDR2 SQIVND (reference sequence). This CDR3 has 16 residues. J lost 11 bases, V lost 10 bases, and 16 bases had no gene match. In nucleotides, the CDR3 is TGTGCCACAGAGGAGGGGATGGGACTAGCGGGAGGTGGGCAGTATTTT. It is translated as CATEEGMGLAGGGQYF.

This clonotype was seen only once. This chain links TRBV9 with TRBJ2-4; a possible D gene is TRBD1 (6 bases). V lost 3 bases, J lost 0 bases, and 13 bases lay in between. The CDR3 has 16 residues. Looked up from germline, CDR1 is SGDLS and CDR2 is YYNGEE. In DNA, the CDR3 is TGTGCCAGCAGCGGGGGGCACCCCGTAGCCAAAAACATTCAGTACTTC. Protein sequence: CASSGGHPVAKNIQYF.

Comment on this clonotype: A junction end diverges from the germline sequence, so it may reflect a read error. This sequence joins TRBV7-9 and TRBJ2-5, with no clear D. CDR3 size: 8 residues. Germline values: CDR1 SEHNR, CDR2 FQNEAQ (reference sequence). The CDR3 DNA sequence: TGTGCCAGCAGCTTATGGCGTTTC. Its protein is CASSLWRF. The full variable domain, with the rest looked up from reference TRBV7-9 and TRBJ2-5, is DTGVSQNPRHKITKRGQNVTFRCDPISEHNRLYWYRQTLGQGPEFLTYFQNEAQLEKSRLLSDRFSAERPKGSFSTLEIQRTEQGDSAMYLCASSLWRFGPGTRLLVL.

This clonotype was recorded at least ten times. The chain has TRBV7-9 and TRBJ2-2, with 8 nucleotides matching TRBD1. V shed 2 bases and J 0 bases; nucleotides not matched to a gene: 2. The CDR3 extends over 16 amino acids. Germline V CDR1 and CDR2: SEHNR, FQNEAQ (reference sequence). The CDR3 protein is CASSLPQGANTGELFF. In nucleotides, the CDR3 is TGTGCCAGCAGCTTACCACAGGGGGCGAACACCGGGGAGCTGTTTTTT.

About this clonotype itself: A much larger clone lies a single base off, so this may be a read error. The genes are TRBV29-1 and TRBJ1-4; D gene ambiguous. Germline CDR1 reads SQVTM; CDR2 reads ANQGSEA. The CDR3 totals 11 residues. Trimming shortened V by 3 bases and J by 8 bases, and 7 bases separated the two germline ends. The CDR3 protein is CSVEFVEKLFF. The CDR3 bases are TGCAGCGTTGAGTTTGTCGAAAAACTGTTTTTT.

This clonotype was recorded once. The rearrangement uses TRBV12-3 or TRBV12-4 and TRBJ1-5; TRBD1 might be the D (5 bases). This CDR3 spans 13 amino acids. Trimming left V 6 bases short and J 9 bases short, with 15 bases between. In DNA form, the CDR3 reads TGTGCCAGCAGGGGACTAGCGGGAGGGCCCCAGCATTTT. It is translated as CASRGLAGGPQHF.

The count of this clonotype is one. The chain recombines TRBV19 with TRBJ1-2; perhaps TRBD1 as D (6 bases). The CDR3 extends over 14 amino acids. Germline V lookup: CDR1 LNHDA, CDR2 SQIVND (reference sequence). Trimming pared 4 bases from V and 2 bases from J, leaving 11 bases between. CDR3 region: CASSTPQGNYGYTF. The CDR3 DNA sequence: TGTGCCAGTAGTACACCACAGGGAAACTATGGCTACACCTTC.